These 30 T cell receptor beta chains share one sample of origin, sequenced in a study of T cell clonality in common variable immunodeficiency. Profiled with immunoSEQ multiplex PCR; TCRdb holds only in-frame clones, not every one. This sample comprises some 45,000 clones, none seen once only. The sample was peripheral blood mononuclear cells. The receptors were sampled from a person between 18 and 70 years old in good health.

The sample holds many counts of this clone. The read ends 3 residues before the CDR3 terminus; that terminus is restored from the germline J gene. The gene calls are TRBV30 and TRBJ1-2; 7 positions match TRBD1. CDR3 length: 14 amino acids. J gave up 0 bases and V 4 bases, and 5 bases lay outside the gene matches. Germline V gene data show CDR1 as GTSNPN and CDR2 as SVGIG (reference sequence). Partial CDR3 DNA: TGTGCCTGGATTGGGACAGCGTCTAACTATGGC. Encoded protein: CAWIGTASNYG. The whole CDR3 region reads CAWIGTASNYGYTF.

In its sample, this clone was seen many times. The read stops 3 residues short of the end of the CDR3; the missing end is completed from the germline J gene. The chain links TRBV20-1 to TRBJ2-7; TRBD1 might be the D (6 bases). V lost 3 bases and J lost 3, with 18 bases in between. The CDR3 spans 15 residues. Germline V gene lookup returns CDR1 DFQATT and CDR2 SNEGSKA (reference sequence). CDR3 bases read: TGCAGTGCTAGTATTTCCGGGACAACCGTCTACGAG. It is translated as CSASISGTTVYE. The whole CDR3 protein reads CSASISGTTVYEQYF.

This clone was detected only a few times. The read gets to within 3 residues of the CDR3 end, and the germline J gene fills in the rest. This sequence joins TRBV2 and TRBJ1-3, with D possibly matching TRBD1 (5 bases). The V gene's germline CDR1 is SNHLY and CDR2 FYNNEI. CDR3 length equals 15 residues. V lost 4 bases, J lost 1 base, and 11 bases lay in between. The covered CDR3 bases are TGTGCCAGCAGTGCGCCAGGGAGATCTGGAAACACC. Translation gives CASSAPGRSGNT. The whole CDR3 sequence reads CASSAPGRSGNTIYF.

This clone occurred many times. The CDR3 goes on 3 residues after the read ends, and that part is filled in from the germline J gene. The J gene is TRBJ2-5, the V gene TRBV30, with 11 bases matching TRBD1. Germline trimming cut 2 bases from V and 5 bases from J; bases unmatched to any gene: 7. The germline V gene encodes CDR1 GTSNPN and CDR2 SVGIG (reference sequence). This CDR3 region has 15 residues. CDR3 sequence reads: CAWSRGQGARETQYF. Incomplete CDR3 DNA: TGTGCCTGGAGTAGAGGACAGGGGGCTAGGGAGACC.

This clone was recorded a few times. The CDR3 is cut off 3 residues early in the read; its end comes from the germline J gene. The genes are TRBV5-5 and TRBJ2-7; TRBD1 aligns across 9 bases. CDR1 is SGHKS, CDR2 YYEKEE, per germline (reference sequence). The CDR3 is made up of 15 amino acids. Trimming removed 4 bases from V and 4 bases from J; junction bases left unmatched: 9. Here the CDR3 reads CASSRGQGLGYEQYF. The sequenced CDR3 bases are TGTGCCAGCAGCCGGGGACAGGGATTAGGTTACGAG.

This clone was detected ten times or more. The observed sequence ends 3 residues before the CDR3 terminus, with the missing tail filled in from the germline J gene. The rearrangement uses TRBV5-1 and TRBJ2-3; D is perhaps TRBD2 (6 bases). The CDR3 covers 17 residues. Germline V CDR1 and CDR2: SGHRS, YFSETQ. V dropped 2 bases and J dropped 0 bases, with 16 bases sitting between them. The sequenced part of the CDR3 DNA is TGCGCCAGCAGCTTATATCCCACTAGCAGAAGCACAGATACG. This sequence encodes CASSLYPTSRSTDT. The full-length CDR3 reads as CASSLYPTSRSTDTQYF.

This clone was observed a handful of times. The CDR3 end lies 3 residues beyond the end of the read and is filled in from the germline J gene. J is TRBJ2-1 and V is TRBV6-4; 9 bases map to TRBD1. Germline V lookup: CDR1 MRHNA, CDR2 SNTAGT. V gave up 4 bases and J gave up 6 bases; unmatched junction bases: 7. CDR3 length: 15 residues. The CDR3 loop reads CASSGGTGTLNEQFF. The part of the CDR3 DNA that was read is TGTGCCAGCAGTGGGGGGACAGGGACTCTCAATGAG.

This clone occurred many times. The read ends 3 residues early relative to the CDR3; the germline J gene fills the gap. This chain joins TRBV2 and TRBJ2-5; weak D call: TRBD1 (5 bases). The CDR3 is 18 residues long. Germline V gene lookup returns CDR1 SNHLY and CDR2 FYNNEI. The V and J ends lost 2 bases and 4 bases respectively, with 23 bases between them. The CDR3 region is CASSEISRQKQAVETQYF. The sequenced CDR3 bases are TGTGCCAGCAGTGAAATAAGTCGGCAGAAACAGGCGGTAGAGACC. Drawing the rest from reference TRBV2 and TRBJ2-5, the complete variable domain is EPEVTQTPSHQVTQMGQEVILRCVPISNHLYFYWYRQILGQKVEFLVSFYNNEISEKSEIFDDQFSVERPDGSNFTLKIRSTKLEDSAMYFCASSEISRQKQAVETQYFGPGTRLLVL.

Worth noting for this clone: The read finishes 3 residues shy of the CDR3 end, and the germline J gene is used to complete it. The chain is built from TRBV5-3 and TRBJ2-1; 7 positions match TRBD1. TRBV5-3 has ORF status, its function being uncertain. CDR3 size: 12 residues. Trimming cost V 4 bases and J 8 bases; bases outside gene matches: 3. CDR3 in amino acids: CARSPGQDEQFF. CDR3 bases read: TGTGCCAGAAGCCCCGGACAGGATGAG.

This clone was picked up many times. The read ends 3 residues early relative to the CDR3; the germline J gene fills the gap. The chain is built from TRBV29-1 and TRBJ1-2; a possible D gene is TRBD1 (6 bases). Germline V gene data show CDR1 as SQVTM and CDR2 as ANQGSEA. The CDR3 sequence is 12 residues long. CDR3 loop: CSVDQGHGGYTF. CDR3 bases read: TGCAGCGTTGACCAGGGGCACGGGGGC.

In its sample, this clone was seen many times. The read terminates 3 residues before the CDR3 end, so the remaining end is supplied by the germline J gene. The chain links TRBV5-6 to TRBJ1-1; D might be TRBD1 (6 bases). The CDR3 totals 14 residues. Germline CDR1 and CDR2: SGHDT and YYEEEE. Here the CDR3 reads CASSFGVGTLEAFF. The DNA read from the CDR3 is TGTGCCAGCAGCTTTGGGGTCGGGACACTCGAA.

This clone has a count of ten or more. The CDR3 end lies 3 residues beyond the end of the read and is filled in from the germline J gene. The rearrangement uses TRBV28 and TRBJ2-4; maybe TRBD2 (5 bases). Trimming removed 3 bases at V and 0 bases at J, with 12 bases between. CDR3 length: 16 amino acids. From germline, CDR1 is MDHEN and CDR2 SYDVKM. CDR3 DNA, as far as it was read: TGTGCCAGCAGTTTCGCTACTAGGGAAGCCAAAAACATT. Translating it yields CASSFATREAKNI. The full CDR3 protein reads CASSFATREAKNIQYF.

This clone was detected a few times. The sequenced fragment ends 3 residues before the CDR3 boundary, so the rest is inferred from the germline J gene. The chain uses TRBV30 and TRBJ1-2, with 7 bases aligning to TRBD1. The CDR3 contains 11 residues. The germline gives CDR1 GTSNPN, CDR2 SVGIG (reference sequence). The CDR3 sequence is CAWKGADTYTF. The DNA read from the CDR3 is TGTGCCTGGAAGGGGGCAGATACC.

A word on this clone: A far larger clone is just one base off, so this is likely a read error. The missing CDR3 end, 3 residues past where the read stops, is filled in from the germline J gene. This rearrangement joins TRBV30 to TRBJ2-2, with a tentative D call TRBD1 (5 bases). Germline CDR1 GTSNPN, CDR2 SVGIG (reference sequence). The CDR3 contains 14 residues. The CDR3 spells CAWSPGSGANVLFF. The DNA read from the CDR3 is TGTGCCTGGAGCCCAGGGTCTGGGGCCAACGTG.

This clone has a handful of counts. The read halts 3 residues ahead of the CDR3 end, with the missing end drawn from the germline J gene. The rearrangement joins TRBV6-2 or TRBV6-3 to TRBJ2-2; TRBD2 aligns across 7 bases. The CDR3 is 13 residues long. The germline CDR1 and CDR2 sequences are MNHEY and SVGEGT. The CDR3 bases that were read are TGTGCCAGCAGTCGGGGGGATACTGAAAAG. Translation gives CASSRGDTEK. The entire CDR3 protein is CASSRGDTEKLFF.

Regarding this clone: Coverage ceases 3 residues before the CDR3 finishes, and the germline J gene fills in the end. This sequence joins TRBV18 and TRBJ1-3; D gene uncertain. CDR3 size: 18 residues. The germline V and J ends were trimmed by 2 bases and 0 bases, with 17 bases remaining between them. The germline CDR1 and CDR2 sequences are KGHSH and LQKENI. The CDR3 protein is CASSPIVAGASSGNTIYF. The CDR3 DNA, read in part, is TGTGCCAGCTCACCAATAGTCGCCGGTGCCTCCTCTGGAAACACC.

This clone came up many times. CDR3 sequence: CASSEEGASYEQYF. The sequenced part of the CDR3 DNA is TGTGCCAGCAGTGAAGAGGGGGCATCCTACGAG. This sequence joins TRBV2 and TRBJ2-7; 7 positions match TRBD1. The read ends 3 residues shy of where the CDR3 ends; the end is completed using the germline J gene. Germline lookup yields CDR1 SNHLY and CDR2 FYNNEI. V was clipped by 1 base and J by 1 base; unmatched bases: 1. CDR3 length: 14 residues.

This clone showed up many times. The chain's CDR3 is CSARGPGPYEQYF. The CDR3 bases that were read are TGCAGTGCTAGAGGCCCGGGTCCCTACGAG. The genes are TRBV20-1 and TRBJ2-7; D is unresolved. The read is 3 residues too short to cover the CDR3 end, so that end is filled in from the germline J gene. V dropped 1 base and J dropped 2 bases, with 9 bases sitting between them. Germline CDR1 DFQATT, CDR2 SNEGSKA (reference sequence). CDR3 length: 13 residues.

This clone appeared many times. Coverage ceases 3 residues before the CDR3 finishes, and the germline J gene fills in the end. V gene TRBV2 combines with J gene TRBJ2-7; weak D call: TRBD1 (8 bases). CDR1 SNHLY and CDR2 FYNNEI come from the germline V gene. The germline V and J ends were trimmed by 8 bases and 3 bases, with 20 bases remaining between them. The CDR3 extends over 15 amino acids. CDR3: CASLGGQGANYEQYF. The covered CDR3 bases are TGTGCCAGCCTGGGGGGGCAGGGGGCAAACTACGAG.

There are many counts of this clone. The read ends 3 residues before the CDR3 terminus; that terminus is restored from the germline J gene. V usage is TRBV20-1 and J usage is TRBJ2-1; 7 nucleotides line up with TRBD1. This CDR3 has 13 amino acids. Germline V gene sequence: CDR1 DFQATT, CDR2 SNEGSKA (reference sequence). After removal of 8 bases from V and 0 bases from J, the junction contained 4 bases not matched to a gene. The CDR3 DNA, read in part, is TGCAGTATACAGGGGATCTCCTACAATGAG. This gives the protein CSIQGISYNE. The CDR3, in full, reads CSIQGISYNEQFF.

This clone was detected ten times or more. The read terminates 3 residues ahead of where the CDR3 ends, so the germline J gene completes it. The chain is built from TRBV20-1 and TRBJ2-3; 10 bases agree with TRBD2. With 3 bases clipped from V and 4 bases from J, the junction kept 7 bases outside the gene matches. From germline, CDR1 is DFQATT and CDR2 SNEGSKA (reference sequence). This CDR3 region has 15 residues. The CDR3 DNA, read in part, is TGCAGTGCTAGGGGAGCGGGGGGGCTATCAGATACG. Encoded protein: CSARGAGGLSDT. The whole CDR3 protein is CSARGAGGLSDTQYF.

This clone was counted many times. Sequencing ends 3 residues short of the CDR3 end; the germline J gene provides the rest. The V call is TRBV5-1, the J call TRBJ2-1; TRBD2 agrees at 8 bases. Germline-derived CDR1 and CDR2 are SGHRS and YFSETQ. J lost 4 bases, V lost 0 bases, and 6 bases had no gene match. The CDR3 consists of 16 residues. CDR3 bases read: TGCGCCAGCAGCTTGGCAGGCGGGGGGACGTACAATGAG. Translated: CASSLAGGGTYNE. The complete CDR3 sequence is CASSLAGGGTYNEQFF.

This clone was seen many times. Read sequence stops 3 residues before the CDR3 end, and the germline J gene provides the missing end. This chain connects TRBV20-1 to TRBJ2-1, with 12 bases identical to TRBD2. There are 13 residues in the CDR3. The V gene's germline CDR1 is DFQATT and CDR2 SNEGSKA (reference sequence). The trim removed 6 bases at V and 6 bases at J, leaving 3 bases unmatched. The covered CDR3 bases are TGCAGTGCCCGGACTAGCGGGGTCAATGAG. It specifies CSARTSGVNE. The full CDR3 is CSARTSGVNEQFF.

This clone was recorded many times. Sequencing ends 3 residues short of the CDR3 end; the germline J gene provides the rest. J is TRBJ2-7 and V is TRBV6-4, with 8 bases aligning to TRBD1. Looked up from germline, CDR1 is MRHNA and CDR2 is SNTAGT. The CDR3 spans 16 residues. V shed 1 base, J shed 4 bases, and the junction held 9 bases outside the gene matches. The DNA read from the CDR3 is TGTGCCAGCAGTGACTTCTCCAGGGGGCTGTCGTACGAG. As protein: CASSDFSRGLSYE. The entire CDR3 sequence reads CASSDFSRGLSYEQYF.

CDR3 amino acids: CASATSGGAFTGELFF. Partial CDR3 DNA: TGTGCCAGCGCTACTAGCGGGGGGGCCTTCACCGGGGAG. The V call is TRBV2, the J call TRBJ2-2, with 13 bases that match TRBD2. The CDR3 goes on 3 residues after the read ends, and that part is filled in from the germline J gene. This CDR3 spans 16 amino acids. CDR1 and CDR2 from the germline V gene are SNHLY and FYNNEI. V shed 8 bases, J shed 4 bases, and the junction held 7 bases outside the gene matches.

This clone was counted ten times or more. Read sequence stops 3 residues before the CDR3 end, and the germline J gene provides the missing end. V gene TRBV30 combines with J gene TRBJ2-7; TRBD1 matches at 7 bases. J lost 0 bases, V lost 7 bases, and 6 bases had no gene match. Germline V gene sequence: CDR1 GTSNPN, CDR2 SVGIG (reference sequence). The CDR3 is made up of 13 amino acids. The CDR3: CAYTGTDSYEQYF. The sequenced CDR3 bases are TGTGCCTATACCGGGACAGACTCCTACGAG.

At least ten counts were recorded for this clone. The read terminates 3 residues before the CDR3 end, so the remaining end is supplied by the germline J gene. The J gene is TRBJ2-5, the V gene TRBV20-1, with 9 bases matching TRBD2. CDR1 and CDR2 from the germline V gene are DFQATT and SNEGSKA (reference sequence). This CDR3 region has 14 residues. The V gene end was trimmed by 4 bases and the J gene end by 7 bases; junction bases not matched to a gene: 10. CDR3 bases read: TGCAGTGCTACCTCGGATAGCGGGGGTCGGACC. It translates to CSATSDSGGRT. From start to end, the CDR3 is CSATSDSGGRTQYF.

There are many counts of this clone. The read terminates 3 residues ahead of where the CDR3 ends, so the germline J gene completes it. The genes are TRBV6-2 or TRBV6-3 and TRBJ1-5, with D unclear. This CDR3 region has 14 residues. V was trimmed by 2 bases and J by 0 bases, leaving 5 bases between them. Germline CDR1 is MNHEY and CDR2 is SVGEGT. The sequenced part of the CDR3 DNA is TGTGCCAGCAGTTACCTTATTAGCAATCAGCCC. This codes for CASSYLISNQP. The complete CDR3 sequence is CASSYLISNQPQHF.

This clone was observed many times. The DNA read from the CDR3 is TGTGCCAGCAGTAGGGGAACCCCAGATACG. Protein sequence: CASSRGTPDT. The entire CDR3 reads CASSRGTPDTQYF. The rearrangement links TRBV12-3 or TRBV12-4 to TRBJ2-3; weak D call: TRBD1 (5 bases). The read ends 3 residues before the CDR3 terminus; that terminus is restored from the germline J gene. The CDR3 is made up of 13 amino acids. The V and J ends lost 5 bases and 4 bases respectively, with 10 bases between them.

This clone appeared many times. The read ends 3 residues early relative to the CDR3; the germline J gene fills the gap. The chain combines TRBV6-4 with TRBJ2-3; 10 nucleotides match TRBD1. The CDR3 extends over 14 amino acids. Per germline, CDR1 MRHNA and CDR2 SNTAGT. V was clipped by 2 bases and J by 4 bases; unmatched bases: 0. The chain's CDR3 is CASSDGQGADTQYF. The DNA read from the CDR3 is TGTGCCAGCAGTGACGGACAGGGGGCAGATACG.